Below, 30 T cell receptor beta chains from the same sample are listed, as sequenced in a study of T cells in Graves' hyperthyroidism and ophthalmopathy. Amplified regions were TCR beta CDR3 sequences from RNA transcripts. A first-round RT-PCR of the TCR CDR3 used the HTBI primer set. Using its own MiXCR run on the multiplex PCR reads, TCRdb lists one record per CDR3 protein. The table has some 560,000 distinct CDR3 sequences, roughly 14% seen once. Source material: blood. These receptors all come from a woman younger than 45 with Graves' hyperthyroidism.

The V and J genes are TRBV2 and TRBJ2-5; 9 bases align to TRBD2. After removal of 6 bases from V and 2 bases from J, the junction contained 4 bases not matched to a gene. Per germline, CDR1 SNHLY and CDR2 FYNNEI. CDR3 length: 14 amino acids. CDR3 in DNA: TGTGCCAGCAGGCGGACTAGCGCTCAAGAGACCCAGTACTTC. Protein: CASRRTSAQETQYF.

The genes are TRBV6-1 and TRBJ2-1; no reliable D call. Germline lookup yields CDR1 MNHNS and CDR2 SASEGT. The CDR3 is 15 amino acids. V was shortened by 6 bases and J by 4 bases, with 16 bases between the two germline ends. In DNA form, the CDR3 reads TGTGCCAGCAGCCCGGGTGGGCGGCCATACAATGAGCAGTTCTTC. Translated, it gives CASSPGGRPYNEQFF.

This clonotype has a count of ten or more. The rearrangement links TRBV20-1 to TRBJ2-7; 7 bases agree with TRBD1. With 3 bases clipped from V and 2 bases from J, the junction kept 10 bases outside the gene matches. This CDR3 is 15 amino acids long. CDR1 and CDR2 (germline): DFQATT, SNEGSKA (reference sequence). The CDR3: CSARGDRDSTYEQYF. The CDR3 DNA is TGCAGTGCTAGGGGTGACAGGGATTCAACCTACGAGCAGTACTTC.

In its sample, this clonotype was seen many times. The V gene is TRBV2, the J gene TRBJ2-3; 9 nucleotides align to TRBD2. Trimming removed 3 bases from V and 2 bases from J; junction bases left unmatched: 3. Per the germline V gene, CDR1 is SNHLY and CDR2 is FYNNEI. The CDR3 sequence is 15 residues long. This CDR3 is CASSEVAGVTDTQYF. The CDR3 DNA reads TGTGCCAGCAGTGAGGTAGCGGGAGTCACAGATACGCAGTATTTT.

This clonotype was seen once. The genes are TRBV19 and TRBJ1-3; no clear D gene. There are 16 residues in the CDR3. The V and J ends lost 5 bases and 0 bases respectively, with 14 bases between them. In germline, CDR1 is LNHDA, CDR2 SQIVND (reference sequence). The CDR3 coding sequence is TGTGCCAGTAGTCGCGGTCCAGCATACTCTGGAAACACCATATATTTT. Its translation is CASSRGPAYSGNTIYF. Filled out from reference TRBV19 and TRBJ1-3, the complete variable domain reads DGGITQSPKYLFRKEGQNVTLSCEQNLNHDAMYWYRQDPGQGLRLIYYSQIVNDFQKGDIAEGYSVSREKKESFPLTVTSAQKNPTAFYLCASSRGPAYSGNTIYFGEGSWLTVV.

This clonotype was picked up many times. The V and J genes are TRBV7-2 and TRBJ1-5; D unclear. The V gene's germline CDR1 is SGHTA and CDR2 FQGNSA. The CDR3 spans 13 residues. The V end lost 2 bases, the J end lost 6 bases, and 8 bases lay between the germline ends. This CDR3 is CASSLMVSQPQHF. As DNA, the CDR3 is TGTGCCAGCAGCTTAATGGTCAGTCAGCCCCAGCATTTT.

This clonotype was found many times. V is TRBV30 and J is TRBJ2-7, with TRBD2 matching 7 bases. The CDR3 has 14 amino acids. CDR1 and CDR2 from the germline V gene are GTSNPN and SVGIG (reference sequence). Germline trimming cut 2 bases from V and 3 bases from J; bases unmatched to any gene: 7. Written as DNA, the CDR3 is TGTGCCTGGAGTCTGGCGGGAGATGGCTACGAGCAGTACTTC. Its translation is CAWSLAGDGYEQYF.

This clonotype has ten or more counts. This chain connects TRBV6-6 to TRBJ2-7; TRBD1 matches 9 bases. Germline V gives CDR1 MNHNY, CDR2 SVGAGI (reference sequence). J lost 5 bases, V lost 2 bases, and 4 bases had no gene match. The CDR3 sequence is 14 residues long. In DNA, the CDR3 is TGTGCCAGCAGTTACAGGGGACAGGGCGACGAGCAGTACTTC. Protein product: CASSYRGQGDEQYF.

This clonotype showed up many times. The chain carries TRBV3-1 and TRBJ2-5; TRBD2 agrees at 10 bases. V shed 1 base and J 6 bases; nucleotides not matched to a gene: 14. The germline V gene has CDR1 LGHDT and CDR2 YNNKEL (reference sequence). The CDR3 extends over 18 amino acids. CDR3 amino acids: CASSQGTSGEGPIKTQYF. CDR3 nucleotide sequence: TGTGCCAGCAGCCAAGGCACTAGCGGGGAGGGCCCAATAAAGACCCAGTACTTC.

This clonotype was seen more than once but under ten times. The chain links TRBV24-1 to TRBJ2-2; D remains ambiguous. Germline lookup yields CDR1 KGHDR and CDR2 SFDVKD. CDR3 size: 13 residues. The ends were cut back, 9 bases at V and 3 bases at J, with 10 bases in the middle. The CDR3 reads CATLRTDTGELFF. In nucleotides, the CDR3 is TGTGCCACCTTGAGGACGGACACCGGGGAGCTGTTTTTT.

The chain has TRBV27 and TRBJ2-2; either TRBD1 or TRBD2 may supply D (6 bases each). Germline CDR1 and CDR2: MNHEY and SMNVEV (reference sequence). CDR3 length: 13 amino acids. The V end was cut by 6 bases, the J end by 7 bases, with 12 bases between. The CDR3 coding sequence is TGTGCCAGCAGAGGGGGGCGAGTCGGGGAGCTGTTTTTT. This encodes CASRGGRVGELFF.

Ten or more counts support this clonotype. The V call is TRBV4-1, the J call TRBJ2-7, with a tentative D call TRBD2 (6 bases). V lost 2 bases and J 6 bases, leaving 14 bases between the germline ends. The CDR3 covers 14 residues. Germline assignment: CDR1 MGHRA and CDR2 YSYEKL. The CDR3 here is CASSQPRENGEQYF. The CDR3 nucleotides read TGCGCCAGCAGCCAACCCCGGGAGAATGGCGAGCAGTACTTC.

This rearrangement joins TRBV7-9 to TRBJ2-2; 8 nucleotides match TRBD2. Germline CDR1 and CDR2: SEHNR and FQNEAQ (reference sequence). After removal of 5 bases from V and 1 base from J, the junction contained 9 bases not matched to a gene. This CDR3 region has 17 residues. The DNA of the CDR3 is TGTGCCAGCAGCAATCGAACCACTAGCGGGAACACCGGGGAGCTGTTTTTT. Translation: CASSNRTTSGNTGELFF. Using reference TRBV7-9 and TRBJ2-2 for the parts outside the CDR3, the full variable domain is DTGVSQNPRHKITKRGQNVTFRCDPISEHNRLYWYRQTLGQGPEFLTYFQNEAQLEKSRLLSDRFSAERPKGSFSTLEIQRTEQGDSAMYLCASSNRTTSGNTGELFFGEGSRLTVL.

A few counts support this clonotype. This may be a read error: a much more frequent sequence differs by one nucleotide. The rearrangement links TRBV12-3 or TRBV12-4 to TRBJ2-2, with 8 bases that match TRBD1. After removal of 2 bases from V and 5 bases from J, the junction contained 7 bases not matched to a gene. CDR3 size: 16 residues. CDR3 DNA: TGTGCCAGCAGTTTATCTGCGACAGGGGCGACCGGGGAGCTGTTTTTT. Amino acids: CASSLSATGATGELFF.

This clonotype was found a few times. The gene calls are TRBV5-1 and TRBJ2-7; D remains ambiguous. The germline V gene encodes CDR1 SGHRS and CDR2 YFSETQ. The CDR3 is 14 amino acids. V lost 3 bases to trimming and J lost 2 bases, with 12 bases between them. The CDR3 reads CASSSVDSAYEQYF. The CDR3 nucleotides are TGCGCCAGCAGCTCGGTCGACTCTGCCTACGAGCAGTACTTC.

The V call is TRBV12-5, the J call TRBJ1-1; no definite D call. V lost 2 bases and J 3 bases, leaving 4 bases between the germline ends. CDR3 length equals 12 residues. CDR1 LGHNT and CDR2 FRNRAP come from the germline V gene. CDR3 loop: CASGLSDTEAFF. As DNA, the CDR3 is TGTGCTAGTGGTTTGTCCGACACTGAAGCTTTCTTT.

The V and J genes are TRBV9 and TRBJ2-2, with D possibly matching TRBD2 (6 bases). V lost 0 bases and J 1 base, leaving 10 bases between the germline ends. The CDR3 totals 16 residues. Germline values: CDR1 SGDLS, CDR2 YYNGEE. As DNA, the CDR3 is TGTGCCAGCAGCGTAGGTCTAGCGAAGAACACCGGGGAGCTGTTTTTT. It encodes CASSVGLAKNTGELFF.

This clonotype appeared many times. The chain uses TRBV12-3 or TRBV12-4 and TRBJ1-1, with D maybe TRBD1 (5 bases). The V end was cut by 2 bases, the J end by 4 bases, with 11 bases between. CDR3 length equals 14 residues. This CDR3 is CASSLQGRSTEAFF. CDR3 DNA sequence: TGTGCCAGCAGTTTACAGGGTCGTAGCACTGAAGCTTTCTTT.

This clonotype was seen more than once but under ten times. The rearrangement joins TRBV11-2 to TRBJ2-7; 8 bases line up with TRBD1. This CDR3 is built from 16 residues. Germline V gene lookup returns CDR1 SGHAT and CDR2 FQNNGV. The V and J ends lost 5 bases and 5 bases, in that order; junction bases with no gene match: 14. DNA for the CDR3: TGTGCCAGCAGCCGCCGCCTGAGACAGGGGATCCACGAGCAGTACTTC. Residues: CASSRRLRQGIHEQYF. Complete variable domain (other parts from reference TRBV11-2 and TRBJ2-7): EAGVAQSPRYKIIEKRQSVAFWCNPISGHATLYWYQQILGQGPKLLIQFQNNGVVDDSQLPKDRFSAERLKGVDSTLKIQPAKLEDSAVYLCASSRRLRQGIHEQYFGPGTRLTVT.

A few counts support this clonotype. The chain combines TRBV5-1 with TRBJ2-3, with D possibly matching TRBD2 (6 bases). The CDR3 runs 15 residues. The V gene's germline CDR1 is SGHRS and CDR2 YFSETQ. Trimming pared 4 bases from V and 2 bases from J, leaving 14 bases between. The CDR3 coding sequence is TGCGCCAGCAGCGTACCGGGACTTTTCACAGATACGCAGTATTTT. Its protein is CASSVPGLFTDTQYF.

For this clonotype: A read error may account for a junction end that differs from germline. The V gene is TRBV5-1, the J gene TRBJ1-5, with a possible D match to TRBD1 (5 bases). CDR1 is SGHRS and CDR2 is YFSETQ in the germline V gene. CDR3 length: 14 amino acids. The chain's CDR3 is CAGSLFAGRQPQHF. CDR3 DNA sequence: TGCGCCGGCAGCTTGTTTGCAGGGCGCCAGCCCCAGCATTTT.

The chain recombines TRBV6-2 or TRBV6-3 with TRBJ2-3; 15 positions agree with TRBD2. The CDR3 runs 16 residues. Germline CDR1 MNHEY, CDR2 SVGEGT. J gave up 8 bases and V 2 bases, and 5 bases lay outside the gene matches. The CDR3 here is CASSYGGLAGGGTQYF. The CDR3 DNA is TGTGCCAGCAGTTACGGGGGACTAGCGGGAGGTGGTACGCAGTATTTT.

Of note for this clonotype: Given a much more abundant clone one base away, this may be a read error. V and J are TRBV11-1 and TRBJ1-2, with a tentative D call TRBD1 (5 bases). This CDR3 contains 11 residues. V was cut by 2 bases and J by 12 bases, with 10 bases left in between. Germline V gene sequence: CDR1 SGHAT, CDR2 FQDESV (reference sequence). This CDR3 is CASSLSGLHTF. CDR3 nucleotides: TGTGCCAGCAGCTTATCGGGACTACACACCTTC. Full variable domain (remainder filled in from reference TRBV11-1 and TRBJ1-2): EAEVAQSPRYKITEKSQAVAFWCDPISGHATLYWYRQILGQGPELLVQFQDESVVDDSQLPKDRFSAERLKGVDSTLKIQPAELGDSAMYLCASSLSGLHTFGSGTRLTVV.

At least ten counts were recorded for this clonotype. The V gene is TRBV6-1, the J gene TRBJ1-2; D not resolved. The V end lost 0 bases, the J end lost 7 bases, and 9 bases lay between the germline ends. The V gene's germline CDR1 is MNHNS and CDR2 SASEGT. The CDR3 is 13 residues long. In DNA, the CDR3 is TGTGCCAGCAGTGAAGCGCTTTTCGGTGGCTACACCTTC. This gives the protein CASSEALFGGYTF.

This clonotype was seen only a few times. A much larger clone differs by one base, so this may be a read error. The final CDR3 position lacks the conserved phenylalanine or tryptophan, pointing to a likely read error. The V gene is TRBV20-1, the J gene TRBJ2-7; 9 bases align to TRBD2. Germline trimming cut 5 bases from V and 3 bases from J; bases unmatched to any gene: 8. In germline, CDR1 is DFQATT, CDR2 SNEGSKA (reference sequence). CDR3 length equals 14 residues. CDR3 loop: CSAYSSGELYEQYL. The CDR3 nucleotides read TGCAGTGCTTACTCTAGCGGGGAGCTCTACGAGCAGTACCTC.

Comments on this clonotype: Possible read error: a much larger clone is one base away. This sequence joins TRBV5-1 and TRBJ2-7; the D gene is possibly TRBD2 (5 bases). Per germline, CDR1 SGHRS and CDR2 YFSETQ. This CDR3 comprises 13 residues. Trimming took off 6 bases at V and 7 bases at J, with 17 bases between the two ends. The CDR3 DNA reads as TGCGCCAGCAAGGTGGGAGAGGCTGCTGAGCAGTACTTC. Encoded protein: CASKVGEAAEQYF.

In this sample, this clonotype turned up a few times. The chain employs TRBV6-1 and TRBJ1-4; the match to TRBD1 covers 8 bases. This CDR3 has 14 residues. The ends lost 5 bases at V and 7 bases at J; junction bases unmatched: 6. Germline CDR1 and CDR2: MNHNS and SASEGT. The CDR3, as DNA: TGTGCCAGCAGTCCCTACAGGGGGGGTGAAAAACTGTTTTTT. Its protein product is CASSPYRGGEKLFF.

This clonotype appeared many times. This rearrangement joins TRBV10-3 to TRBJ2-1, with D possibly TRBD2 on 5 matching bases. Germline values: CDR1 ENHRY, CDR2 SYGVKD. There are 16 residues in the CDR3. Trimming shortened V by 5 bases and J by 0 bases, and 14 bases separated the two germline ends. The CDR3 spells CAISLERMSSYNEQFF. In DNA, the CDR3 is TGTGCCATCAGTCTTGAGCGGATGAGCTCCTACAATGAGCAGTTCTTC.

This clonotype was seen repeatedly, ten times or more. V is TRBV6-2 or TRBV6-3 and J is TRBJ2-5, with D hard to call. V was pared by 0 bases and J by 6 bases, with 11 bases between. The CDR3 has 14 amino acids. Looked up from germline, CDR1 is MNHEY and CDR2 is SVGEGT. CDR3 sequence: CASSYSRVTKTQYF. DNA for the CDR3: TGTGCCAGCAGTTACTCTCGGGTAACGAAGACCCAGTACTTC.

This clonotype was recorded a few times. A much larger clone differs from this one at a single base, so this may be a read error. The chain recombines TRBV20-1 with TRBJ2-5; 14 nucleotides line up with TRBD2. CDR1 is DFQATT and CDR2 is SNEGSKA in the germline V gene (reference sequence). J gave up 5 bases and V 5 bases, and 4 bases lay outside the gene matches. The CDR3 totals 14 residues. This chain's CDR3 is CSALRLAGGETQYF. DNA for the CDR3: TGCAGTGCTTTAAGACTAGCGGGAGGGGAGACCCAGTACTTC.